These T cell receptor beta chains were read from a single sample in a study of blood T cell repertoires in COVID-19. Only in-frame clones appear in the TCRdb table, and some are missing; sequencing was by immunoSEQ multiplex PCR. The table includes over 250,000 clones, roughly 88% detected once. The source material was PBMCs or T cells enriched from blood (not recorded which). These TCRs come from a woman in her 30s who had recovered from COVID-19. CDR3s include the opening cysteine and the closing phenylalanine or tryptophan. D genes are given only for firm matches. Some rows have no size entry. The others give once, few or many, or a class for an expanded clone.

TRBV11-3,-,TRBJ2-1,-,CASSFVGGDEQFF,TGTGCCAGCAGCTTCGTTGGCGGCGATGAGCAGTTCTTC
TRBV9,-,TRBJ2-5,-,CASSFRIQETQYF,TGTGCCAGCAGCTTCAGGATCCAAGAGACCCAGTACTTC
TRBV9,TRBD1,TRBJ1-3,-,CASSPLGQGIGNTIYF,TGTGCCAGCAGCCCATTGGGACAGGGGATTGGAAACACCATATATTTT
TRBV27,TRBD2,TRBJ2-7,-,CASSLERGNYEQYF,TGTGCCAGCAGTTTGGAGCGGGGTAACTACGAGCAGTACTTC
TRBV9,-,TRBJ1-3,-,CASSVAAGGVSGNTIYF,TGTGCCAGCAGCGTAGCGGCAGGAGGGGTCTCTGGAAACACCATATATTTT
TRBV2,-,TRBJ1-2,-,CASSVLQGIKGGYTF,TGTGCCAGCAGTGTTCTCCAGGGGATTAAGGGTGGCTACACCTTC
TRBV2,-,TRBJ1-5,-,CASTTDTDPWPQHF,TGTGCCAGCACGACAGACACCGACCCGTGGCCCCAGCATTTT
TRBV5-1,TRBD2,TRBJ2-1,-,CASSWSASGGYNEQFF,TGCGCCAGCAGCTGGAGTGCTAGCGGGGGATACAATGAGCAGTTCTTC
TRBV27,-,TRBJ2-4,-,CASSLEGRTIQYF,TGTGCCAGCAGTTTAGAGGGCAGAACCATTCAGTACTTC
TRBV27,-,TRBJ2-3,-,CASSFGTFWGDTQYF,TGTGCCAGCAGTTTCGGGACTTTTTGGGGGGATACGCAGTATTTT
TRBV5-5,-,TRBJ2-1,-,CASSLLGLSSYNEQFF,TGTGCCAGCAGCTTGTTGGGACTTAGCTCCTACAATGAGCAGTTCTTC
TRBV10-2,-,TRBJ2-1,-,CASSESSYEQFF,TGCGCCAGCAGTGAGTCGTCGTATGAGCAGTTCTTC
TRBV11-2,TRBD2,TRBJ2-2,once,CASSARTSGTLTGELFF,TGTGCCAGCAGCGCCCGGACTAGCGGAACGCTGACCGGGGAGCTGTTTTTT
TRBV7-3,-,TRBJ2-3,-,CASSPRRGPTDTQYF,TGTGCCAGCAGCCCCCGGCGGGGTCCCACAGATACGCAGTATTTT
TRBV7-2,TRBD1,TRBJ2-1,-,CASSLTRQGVDEQFF,TGTGCCAGCAGCTTAACGAGACAGGGTGTGGATGAGCAGTTCTTC
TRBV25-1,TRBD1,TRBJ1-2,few,CASSERKDRTVIYGYTF,TGTGCCAGCAGTGAACGTAAGGACAGGACGGTCATCTATGGCTACACCTTC
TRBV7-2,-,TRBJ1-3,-,CASSLEGRVRGNTIYF,TGTGCCAGCAGCTTAGAGGGCAGGGTTAGGGGAAACACCATATATTTT
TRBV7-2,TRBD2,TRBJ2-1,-,CASSFGSSGNKVRYNEQFF,TGTGCCAGCAGCTTTGGGTCTAGCGGGAATAAGGTACGCTACAATGAGCAGTTCTTC
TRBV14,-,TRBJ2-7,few,CASSESRTGSREQYF,TGTGCCAGCAGCGAGTCCCGGACTGGGAGTCGCGAGCAGTACTTC
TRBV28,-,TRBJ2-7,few,CASSFSFGSSYEQYF,TGTGCCAGCAGTTTTTCCTTCGGGAGCTCCTACGAGCAGTACTTC
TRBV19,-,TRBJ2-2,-,CASSSGLLRGELFF,TGTGCCAGTAGTTCTGGACTACTTCGAGGGGAGCTGTTTTTT
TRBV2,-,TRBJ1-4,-,CASRGEKLFF,TGTGCCAGCAGGGGCGAAAAACTGTTTTTT
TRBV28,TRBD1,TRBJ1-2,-,CASSPGQRATGYTF,TGTGCCAGCAGCCCGGGACAGCGGGCTACTGGCTACACCTTC
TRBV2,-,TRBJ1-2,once,CASRAGQSYGYTF,TGTGCCAGCAGAGCGGGACAAAGCTATGGCTACACCTTC
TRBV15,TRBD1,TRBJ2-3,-,CATSRDYGTGTSTDTQYF,TGTGCCACCAGCAGAGATTACGGGACAGGGACTAGCACAGATACGCAGTATTTT
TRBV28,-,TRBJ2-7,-,CASSDTTYEQYF,TGTGCCAGCAGTGACACGACCTACGAGCAGTACTTC
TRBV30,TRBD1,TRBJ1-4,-,CAWSGQGRNKKLFF,TGTGCCTGGAGTGGACAGGGACGAAATAAAAAACTGTTTTTT
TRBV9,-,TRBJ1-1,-,CASSAGGENTEAFF,TGTGCCAGCAGCGCCGGGGGAGAGAACACTGAAGCTTTCTTT
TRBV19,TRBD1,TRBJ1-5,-,CASSLGGGQPQHF,TGTGCCAGTAGTTTAGGGGGCGGTCAGCCCCAGCATTTT
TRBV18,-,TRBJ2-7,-,CASSPPQASYEQYF,TGTGCCAGCTCACCCCCACAGGCGTCCTACGAGCAGTACTTC
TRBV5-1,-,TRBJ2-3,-,CASSLEGGIPPDTQYF,TGCGCCAGCAGCTTGGAGGGCGGGATTCCCCCAGATACGCAGTATTTT
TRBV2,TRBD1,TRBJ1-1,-,CASSWGDRGNTEAFF,TGTGCCAGCAGTTGGGGGGACAGGGGGAACACTGAAGCTTTCTTT
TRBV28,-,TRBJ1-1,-,CASSLTPGIRFNTEAFF,TGTGCCAGCAGTCTGACCCCAGGGATCCGCTTTAACACTGAAGCTTTCTTT
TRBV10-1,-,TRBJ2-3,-,CASSESGGGTDTQYF,TGCGCCAGCAGTGAGTCGGGCGGGGGCACAGATACGCAGTATTTT
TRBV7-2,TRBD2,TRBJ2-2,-,CASSILAGGYTGELFF,TGTGCCAGCAGCATTCTAGCGGGAGGCTACACCGGGGAGCTGTTTTTT
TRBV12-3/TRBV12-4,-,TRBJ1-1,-,CASSFRARAEAFF,TGTGCCAGCAGTTTCCGTGCGAGGGCTGAAGCTTTCTTT
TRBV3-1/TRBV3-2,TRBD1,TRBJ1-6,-,CASSQETGKYNSPLHF,TGTGCCAGCAGCCAAGAGACAGGGAAATATAATTCACCCCTCCACTTT
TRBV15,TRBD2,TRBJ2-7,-,CATSSLPTSGRRYEQYF,TGTGCCACCAGCAGTCTTCCCACTAGCGGGAGGCGATACGAGCAGTACTTC
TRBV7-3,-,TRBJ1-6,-,CASSLNGGSPLHF,TGTGCCAGCAGCTTAAACGGCGGCTCACCCCTCCACTTT
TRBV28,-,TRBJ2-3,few,CASSSSSGLSTDTQYF,TGTGCCAGCAGCTCGTCCTCGGGTCTAAGCACAGATACGCAGTATTTT
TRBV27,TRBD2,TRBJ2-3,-,CASSHTGREAVDTQYF,TGTGCCAGCAGCCACACAGGGCGGGAGGCGGTAGATACGCAGTATTTT
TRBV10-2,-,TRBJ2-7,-,CASRPGDYYEQYF,TGCGCCAGCAGACCCGGGGATTACTACGAGCAGTACTTC